This T cell receptor beta chain originates from a study of T-cell reconstitution after alpha-beta-depleted transplantation in children. The CDR3 is made up of 16 amino acids. The germline V gene encodes CDR1 SEHNR and CDR2 FQNEAQ (reference sequence). V lost 1 base and J lost 1, with 11 bases in between. Construction of the TCRbeta library involved unique molecular identifiers. TCRdb processed the PCR reads anew with MiXCR; each CDR3 protein has one entry. Among hundreds of thousands of distinct CDR3 sequences listed, about 15% were seen once. The chain has TRBV7-9 and TRBJ2-1, with no clear D. The sequence derives from a human donor who donated a stem cell graft to a child with acute myeloid leukemia. This material consisted of PBMCs from the stem cell graft donor, taken from the stem cell graft. CDR3 nucleotides: TGTGCCAGCAGCTTAGATGCTTTTAGGTCCTACAATGAGCAGTTCTTC. Amino acids: CASSLDAFRSYNEQFF.